What follows are 3 T cell receptor beta chains derived from one specimen sequenced in a study of blood T cell repertoires in COVID-19. Measured with immunoSEQ multiplex PCR; TCRdb has only the in-frame clones, and not every one. The sample records about 90,000 clones, roughly 87% being singletons. Sequenced: peripheral blood. All receptors derive from a male donor with acute or convalescent COVID-19.

The chain joins TRBV5-6 to TRBJ2-7; maybe TRBD1 (5 bases). Germline values: CDR1 SGHDT, CDR2 YYEEEE. Trimming pared 3 bases from V and 2 bases from J, leaving 12 bases between. The CDR3 totals 14 residues. The CDR3, as DNA: TGTGCCAGCAGCTCGGCCAGGGTGGCCTACGAGCAGTACTTC. As protein: CASSSARVAYEQYF.

The chain is built from TRBV7-3 and TRBJ2-1, with 10 bases that match TRBD2. The CDR3 has 18 residues. The V gene's germline CDR1 is SGHTA and CDR2 FQGTGA. V trimming: 2 bases; J trimming: 5 bases; junction bases outside the gene matches: 12. The CDR3 nucleotides are TGTGCCAGCAGCTTAGAGTCTAGCGGGGGCAAACTAGACAATGAGCAGTTCTTC. Protein product: CASSLESSGGKLDNEQFF.

The chain uses TRBV2 and TRBJ2-1; tentatively, D is TRBD2 (6 bases). In germline, CDR1 is SNHLY, CDR2 FYNNEI. Trimming removed 6 bases at V and 0 bases at J, with 24 bases between. The CDR3 is 19 residues long. The CDR3 bases are TGTGCCAGCAGCCAATCAACCGGGACTCTCGAATTCTCCTACAATGAGCAGTTCTTC. This translates into CASSQSTGTLEFSYNEQFF.